Shown below are 29 T cell receptor beta chains from a single sample sequenced in a study of regulatory T cells in long-lasting Graves disease. The sample's time point: newly diagnosed GD, antithyroid drugs for less than 3 months. PBMCs provided the RNA from which the TCR library was made. Arm-PCR of CDR3 regions and iRepertoire HTBI primers were the basis on which TCR beta libraries were built. Each CDR3 protein gets one entry after TCRdb re-called the multiplex PCR reads with MiXCR. This sample has around 450,000 distinct CDR3 sequences; about 15% occur once, and the top ten carry approximately 7.6%. The data also belong to a second study, concerning T cells in Graves' hyperthyroidism and ophthalmopathy.

The sequencing here drew on peripheral blood mononuclear cells (PBMCs), taken at new diagnosis, from a patient treated with antithyroid drugs. All receptors derive from a woman in her thirties or forties with Graves disease.

This clonotype was seen a handful of times. The chain combines TRBV7-9 with TRBJ2-3; 7 bases line up with TRBD2. The CDR3 has 19 amino acids. The germline V gene encodes CDR1 SEHNR and CDR2 FQNEAQ (reference sequence). With V trimmed by 1 base and J by 0 bases, 13 bases remained unmatched. CDR3 sequence (DNA): TGTGCCAGCAGCTTAGATCTCGGCGGGAGCGGATATAGCACAGATACGCAGTATTTT. Translated: CASSLDLGGSGYSTDTQYF.

This clonotype has a count of ten or more. This chain links TRBV7-2 with TRBJ2-3; 11 bases are shared with TRBD2. Germline V lookup: CDR1 SGHTA, CDR2 FQGNSA. The CDR3 length is 16 residues. The J segment lost 2 bases and the V segment lost 5 bases, leaving 6 bases of the junction unmatched. DNA of the CDR3: TGTGCCAGCAGCCGGGGACTAGCGGTTTCCACAGATACGCAGTATTTT. Translating gives CASSRGLAVSTDTQYF.

The table lists this clonotype with many counts. The chain couples TRBV2 to TRBJ1-3, with TRBD1 identical over 7 bases. V gave up 3 bases and J gave up 2 bases; unmatched junction bases: 4. The germline V gene has CDR1 SNHLY and CDR2 FYNNEI. CDR3 length: 15 amino acids. The CDR3 sequence is CASSDHTGAGNTIYF. In DNA form, the CDR3 reads TGTGCCAGCAGTGATCATACAGGGGCTGGAAACACCATATATTTT. Combining the CDR3 with reference TRBV2 and TRBJ1-3 gives the whole variable domain EPEVTQTPSHQVTQMGQEVILRCVPISNHLYFYWYRQILGQKVEFLVSFYNNEISEKSEIFDDQFSVERPDGSNFTLKIRSTKLEDSAMYFCASSDHTGAGNTIYFGEGSWLTVV.

This clonotype was seen many times. The genes are TRBV2 and TRBJ2-1; TRBD1 might be the D (6 bases). The length of the CDR3 is 16 residues. CDR1 is SNHLY, CDR2 FYNNEI, per germline. Trimming removed 2 bases at V and 6 bases at J, with 17 bases between. The CDR3 coding sequence is TGTGCCAGCAGTGAAAGGTCACAGGGTTTAACCAATGAGCAGTTCTTC. Encoded protein: CASSERSQGLTNEQFF.

This chain joins TRBV10-3 and TRBJ2-3, with D unclear. The CDR3 sequence is 13 residues long. Trimming removed 3 bases at V and 4 bases at J, with 8 bases between. Per germline, CDR1 ENHRY and CDR2 SYGVKD. The CDR3 bases are TGTGCCATCAGTGAATCAAGGGCAGATACGCAGTATTTT. Its translation is CAISESRADTQYF.

Ten or more counts support this clonotype. The V call is TRBV9, the J call TRBJ2-1; either TRBD1 or TRBD2 may fit D (6 bases each). The V gene's germline CDR1 is SGDLS and CDR2 YYNGEE. This CDR3 has 14 residues. Trimming took 4 bases from V and 4 from J, leaving 12 bases between them. DNA for the CDR3: TGTGCCAGCAGCTTACAGGGAGGATACAATGAGCAGTTCTTC. It translates to CASSLQGGYNEQFF.

This clonotype was recorded many times. This rearrangement joins TRBV3-1 to TRBJ2-7; D is uncertain. The CDR3 is 14 residues long. The germline V gene has CDR1 LGHDT and CDR2 YNNKEL (reference sequence). V was clipped by 0 bases and J by 5 bases, with 11 bases between them. The CDR3 nucleotides read TGTGCCAGCAGCCAAGAGCACCACTTCGACGAGCAGTACTTC. It translates to CASSQEHHFDEQYF.

This clonotype was seen repeatedly, ten times or more. V is TRBV12-3 or TRBV12-4 and J is TRBJ1-1; D is unresolved. Trimming took off 6 bases at V and 2 bases at J, with 10 bases between the two ends. The CDR3 has 13 amino acids. CDR3 bases: TGTGCCAGCAGCGACTTGAGAAACACTGAAGCTTTCTTT. As protein: CASSDLRNTEAFF.

The chain recombines TRBV12-3 or TRBV12-4 with TRBJ2-2; TRBD1 or TRBD2 may be the D gene (5 bases each). The CDR3 length is 15 residues. The V end was cut by 4 bases, the J end by 6 bases, with 15 bases between. The CDR3 coding sequence is TGTGCCAGCAGTTCCCCCGGGGCGCTGGCCGGGGAGCTGTTTTTT. Translated, it gives CASSSPGALAGELFF.

This chain connects TRBV3-1 to TRBJ2-6; D not certain. The CDR3 is made up of 17 amino acids. The V end was cut by 2 bases, the J end by 5 bases, with 16 bases between. Germline V gives CDR1 LGHDT, CDR2 YNNKEL (reference sequence). The CDR3: CASSQKALDARANVLTF. Written as DNA, the CDR3 is TGTGCCAGCAGCCAAAAAGCGTTGGACGCTAGGGCCAACGTCCTGACTTTC.

This chain joins TRBV5-4 and TRBJ1-2; a possible D gene is TRBD1 (5 bases). The CDR3 runs to 14 residues. Trimming took off 2 bases at V and 4 bases at J, with 12 bases between the two ends. Germline V gene data show CDR1 as SGHNT and CDR2 as YYREEE (reference sequence). The CDR3 DNA sequence: TGTGCCAGCAGCTTAGGGCAGCAGGGCTATGGCTACACCTTC. This gives the protein CASSLGQQGYGYTF.

This chain uses TRBV30 with TRBJ2-7; no clear D gene. Trimming removed 1 base from V and 1 base from J, with 5 bases in between. The CDR3 runs to 12 residues. Germline lookup yields CDR1 GTSNPN and CDR2 SVGIG (reference sequence). The CDR3 is CAWSGHSYEQYF. The DNA of the CDR3 is TGTGCCTGGAGTGGACATTCCTACGAGCAGTACTTC.

This clonotype was detected many times. The DNA for the CDR3 is TGCAGCGTTCCCATGGACAGGGCCCCTTACAATGAGCAGTTCTTC. Its protein product is CSVPMDRAPYNEQFF. The chain has TRBV29-1 and TRBJ2-1, with 8 positions matching TRBD1. V trimming: 5 bases; J trimming: 4 bases; junction bases outside the gene matches: 10. CDR1 is SQVTM and CDR2 is ANQGSEA in the germline V gene. This CDR3 is built from 15 residues.

This clonotype was seen only a few times. The chain recombines TRBV3-1 with TRBJ2-1, with D maybe TRBD2 (6 bases). CDR1 is LGHDT and CDR2 is YNNKEL in the germline V gene (reference sequence). The CDR3 sequence is 14 residues long. Trimming took off 4 bases at V and 9 bases at J, with 16 bases between the two ends. The CDR3 sequence: CASSPRLEGSEQFF. The CDR3 region has the DNA TGTGCCAGCAGCCCTCGGTTGGAGGGATCTGAGCAGTTCTTC.

This clonotype has ten or more counts. This sequence joins TRBV7-3 and TRBJ2-2, with TRBD2 identical over 8 bases. Germline values: CDR1 SGHTA, CDR2 FQGTGA. The CDR3 runs to 17 residues. J was trimmed by 0 bases and V by 5 bases; bases with no gene match: 8. This chain's CDR3 is CASSPSLLAANTGELFF. CDR3 DNA: TGTGCCAGCAGCCCAAGCCTACTAGCGGCGAACACCGGGGAGCTGTTTTTT. The full variable domain, completed using reference TRBV7-3 and TRBJ2-2, is GAGVSQTPSNKVTEKGKYVELRCDPISGHTALYWYRQSLGQGPEFLIYFQGTGAADDSGLPNDRFFAVRPEGSVSTLKIQRTERGDSAVYLCASSPSLLAANTGELFFGEGSRLTVL.

A note on this clonotype: This may be a read error, as it is one base from a much larger clone. The rearrangement links TRBV12-3 or TRBV12-4 to TRBJ2-2; D is unclear. The germline V and J ends were trimmed by 8 bases and 2 bases, with 12 bases remaining between them. CDR3 length equals 14 residues. The CDR3 sequence: CASGARQNTGELFF. CDR3 sequence (DNA): TGTGCCAGCGGCGCCAGGCAAAACACCGGGGAGCTGTTTTTT.

The chain has TRBV20-1 and TRBJ2-1; D is unresolved. From germline, CDR1 is DFQATT and CDR2 SNEGSKA (reference sequence). CDR3 length: 15 amino acids. Trimming stripped 3 bases from V and 10 bases from J, with 22 bases between. The CDR3 sequence: CSARAPGLSTREQFF. The CDR3 DNA reads TGCAGTGCTAGGGCGCCGGGTCTGTCTACAAGGGAGCAGTTCTTC.

The chain joins TRBV20-1 to TRBJ2-7, with D possibly being TRBD2 (6 bases). This CDR3 region has 15 residues. The germline V gene encodes CDR1 DFQATT and CDR2 SNEGSKA (reference sequence). The V end was cut by 0 bases, the J end by 0 bases, with 12 bases between. This CDR3 reads CSARDWAGSSYEQYF. DNA of the CDR3: TGCAGTGCTAGAGACTGGGCCGGGAGCTCCTACGAGCAGTACTTC.

The chain combines TRBV7-8 with TRBJ1-6; 8 nucleotides align to TRBD1. Trimming removed 1 base from V and 0 bases from J; junction bases left unmatched: 11. CDR3 length: 20 amino acids. The germline V gene encodes CDR1 SGHVS and CDR2 FQNEAQ. CDR3: CASSLGGGTGGSSYNSPLHF. The CDR3 nucleotides read TGTGCCAGCAGCTTAGGAGGAGGGACAGGCGGTAGCTCCTATAATTCACCCCTCCACTTT. The entire variable domain, with the rest obtained from reference TRBV7-8 and TRBJ1-6, is as follows: GAGVSQSPRYKVAKRGQDVALRCDPISGHVSLFWYQQALGQGPEFLTYFQNEAQLDKSGLPSDRFFAERPEGSVSTLKIQRTQQEDSAVYLCASSLGGGTGGSSYNSPLHFGNGTRLTVT.

This clonotype was found many times. As DNA, the CDR3 is TGTGCCTGGAGTGCAGCGGGAGTTGGGAATGAGCAGTTCTTC. The encoded protein is CAWSAAGVGNEQFF. The chain recombines TRBV30 with TRBJ2-1, with 8 bases fitting TRBD2. Germline V lookup: CDR1 GTSNPN, CDR2 SVGIG (reference sequence). The CDR3 has 14 residues. With V trimmed by 1 base and J by 7 bases, 6 bases remained unmatched.

CDR3 sequence reads: CASRPLETSEHMQYF. CDR3 sequence (DNA): TGTGCCAGCAGACCCCTTGAGACTAGCGAACATATGCAGTATTTT. This chain links TRBV6-1 with TRBJ2-3; 8 positions match TRBD2. Germline loops: CDR1 MNHNS, CDR2 SASEGT. The length of the CDR3 is 15 residues. Trimming removed 6 bases from V and 11 bases from J; junction bases left unmatched: 16.

The chain is built from TRBV28 and TRBJ2-7, with TRBD1 as a possible D gene (5 bases). The germline V gene encodes CDR1 MDHEN and CDR2 SYDVKM. Trimming removed 5 bases at V and 3 bases at J, with 14 bases between. This CDR3 has 14 amino acids. CDR3 amino acids: CASSPEAGIYEQYF. CDR3 nucleotide sequence: TGTGCCAGCAGTCCAGAGGCAGGGATCTACGAGCAGTACTTC.

This clonotype was picked up many times. The J gene is TRBJ1-5, the V gene TRBV27, with 11 bases that match TRBD1. Germline lookup yields CDR1 MNHEY and CDR2 SMNVEV (reference sequence). The V gene end was trimmed by 2 bases and the J gene end by 5 bases; junction bases not matched to a gene: 8. This CDR3 is built from 17 residues. CDR3 protein: CASSLVGTGGWDQPQHF. The CDR3 DNA reads TGTGCCAGCAGTTTAGTTGGGACAGGGGGTTGGGATCAGCCCCAGCATTTT.

This clonotype was counted ten times or more. CDR3 sequence (DNA): TGTGCCACCAGTGATTTTCGGGCAGGGGGAATAGAGACCCAGTACTTC. It yields the protein CATSDFRAGGIETQYF. The gene calls are TRBV24-1 and TRBJ2-5, with TRBD1 matching over 7 bases. The CDR3 extends over 16 amino acids. CDR1 KGHDR and CDR2 SFDVKD come from the germline V gene. J was trimmed by 4 bases and V by 1 base; bases with no gene match: 8.

This clonotype was counted at least ten times. The V call is TRBV15, the J call TRBJ2-4, with D uncertain. V was trimmed by 0 bases and J by 6 bases, leaving 6 bases between them. Looked up from germline, CDR1 is LNHNV and CDR2 is YYDKDF (reference sequence). The CDR3 runs 13 residues. The CDR3 reads CATSREDPNIQYF. CDR3 DNA: TGTGCCACCAGCAGAGAGGACCCAAACATTCAGTACTTC.

Many counts were recorded for this clonotype. The chain carries TRBV12-3 or TRBV12-4 and TRBJ1-4, with D perhaps TRBD1 (5 bases). V dropped 5 bases and J dropped 1 base, with 11 bases sitting between them. This CDR3 comprises 15 residues. This CDR3 is CASSPGGGTNEKLFF. The CDR3 bases are TGTGCCAGCAGTCCTGGGGGGGGAACTAATGAAAAACTGTTTTTT.

This clonotype has ten or more counts. The chain employs TRBV28 and TRBJ2-7; possibly TRBD2 for D (6 bases). The germline CDR1 and CDR2 sequences are MDHEN and SYDVKM. With 5 bases removed from V and 6 bases from J, the gap between germline ends came to 17 bases. There are 14 residues in the CDR3. CDR3 nucleotide sequence: TGTGCCAGCAGTCCCCTGACTAGTTTGGGCGAGCAGTACTTC. Translation: CASSPLTSLGEQYF.

There are many counts of this clonotype. The V call is TRBV28, the J call TRBJ2-1; 8 bases agree with TRBD2. Germline V gives CDR1 MDHEN, CDR2 SYDVKM. The CDR3 has 18 amino acids. V lost 2 bases, J lost 4 bases, and 13 bases stayed unmatched. CDR3 in amino acids: CASSLPAQAGAMYNEQFF. In nucleotides, the CDR3 is TGTGCCAGCAGTTTACCGGCCCAAGCGGGAGCGATGTACAATGAGCAGTTCTTC.

In this sample, this clonotype turned up many times. The chain employs TRBV2 and TRBJ2-7; TRBD1 might be the D (5 bases). Germline values: CDR1 SNHLY, CDR2 FYNNEI. Trimming cost V 7 bases and J 4 bases, with 23 bases left between them. The CDR3 is 16 residues long. Here the CDR3 reads CASTTQGVEHRYEQYF. The CDR3 coding sequence is TGTGCCAGCACCACCCAGGGTGTTGAACACCGATACGAGCAGTACTTC. Drawing the rest from reference TRBV2 and TRBJ2-7, the complete variable domain is EPEVTQTPSHQVTQMGQEVILRCVPISNHLYFYWYRQILGQKVEFLVSFYNNEISEKSEIFDDQFSVERPDGSNFTLKIRSTKLEDSAMYFCASTTQGVEHRYEQYFGPGTRLTVT.